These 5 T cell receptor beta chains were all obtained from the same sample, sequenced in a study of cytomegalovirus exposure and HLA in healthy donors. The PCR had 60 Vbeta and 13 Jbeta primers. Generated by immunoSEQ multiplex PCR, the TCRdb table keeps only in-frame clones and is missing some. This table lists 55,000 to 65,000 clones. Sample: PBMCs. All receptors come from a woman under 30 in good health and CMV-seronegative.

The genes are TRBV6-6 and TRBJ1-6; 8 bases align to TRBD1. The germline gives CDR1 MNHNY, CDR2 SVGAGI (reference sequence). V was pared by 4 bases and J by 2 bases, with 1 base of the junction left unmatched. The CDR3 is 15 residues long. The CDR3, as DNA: TGTGCCAGCAGTTCAGGGGGCGCCTATAATTCACCCCTCCACTTT. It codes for CASSSGGAYNSPLHF.

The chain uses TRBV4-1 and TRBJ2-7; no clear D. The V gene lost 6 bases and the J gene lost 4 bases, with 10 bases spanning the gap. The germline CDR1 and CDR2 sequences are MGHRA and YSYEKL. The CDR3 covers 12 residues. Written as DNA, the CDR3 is TGCGCCAGCAGACAACCCCGTTACGAGCAGTACTTC. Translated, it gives CASRQPRYEQYF.

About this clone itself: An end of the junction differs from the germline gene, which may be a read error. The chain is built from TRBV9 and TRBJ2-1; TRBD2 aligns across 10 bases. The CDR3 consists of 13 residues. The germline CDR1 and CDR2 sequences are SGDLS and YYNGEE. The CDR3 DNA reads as TGTGCCAGCAGCGTAGAACCTCTAGCGGGAGTGCTCTTC. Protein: CASSVEPLAGVLF.

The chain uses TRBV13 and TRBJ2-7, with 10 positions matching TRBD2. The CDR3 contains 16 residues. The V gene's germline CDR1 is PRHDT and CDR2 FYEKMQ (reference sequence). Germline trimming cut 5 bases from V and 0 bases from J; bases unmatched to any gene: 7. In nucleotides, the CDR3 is TGTGCCAGCAGCAACCTAGCGGGGGTAGACTCCTACGAGCAGTACTTC. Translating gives CASSNLAGVDSYEQYF.

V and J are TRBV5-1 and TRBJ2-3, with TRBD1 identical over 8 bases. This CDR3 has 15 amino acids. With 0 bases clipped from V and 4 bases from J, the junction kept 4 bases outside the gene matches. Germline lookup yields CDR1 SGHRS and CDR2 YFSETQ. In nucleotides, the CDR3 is TGCGCCAGCAGCTTGGATGGACAGGGCTCAGATACGCAGTATTTT. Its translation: CASSLDGQGSDTQYF.